This T cell receptor (beta chain) stems from a study of CD8 T cells in Susac syndrome (dated by TCRdb to the late 2010s). Some background on the complete study: Repertoire sequencing was used to test whether CD8+ T cell activation and differentiation in Susac syndrome was antigen driven. What the research found in general, with its limitations: The number of individuals in the TCR sequencing and HLA analysis was acknowledged as relatively small.

This clonotype showed up just once. Its antigen is not yet known. One base away there is no much larger clone; base qualities are not given. A read on its own is weak evidence. RNA was extracted using the RNeasy kit, and about 0.45 to 1 ug of the RNA was reverse transcribed with random hexamers. The immunoSEQ multiplex PCR assay, covering 54 Vbeta and 13 Jbeta segments, was used to amplify TCR beta CDR3 regions. Bias from PCR amplification was corrected by using a synthetic template baseline for primer optimization and for computational correction. Turning to the authors' computational methods: Only productive sequences were kept, with reads annotated to V, D and J genes according to IMGT and analyzed in immunoSEQ Analyzer. Clonality was calculated as one minus the Shannon entropy normalized by log2 of the number of productive unique sequences. For each patient and control, public and private clones were evaluated among the 100 most prevalent clones. Susac-specific clones were defined as absent from healthy and MS cohorts, 800 to 1,200 published viral clones and other ImmuneACCESS disease sequences. The public reads were run again by TCRdb, first through fastp at Q25 and then through MiXCR, and only productive beta chains were kept. Entries are consolidated by CDR3 protein sequence, retaining the most common genes and DNA. The V and J calls reflect TCRdb's pipeline rather than the authors' work. The sample table lists more than 150,000 distinct CDR3 sequences, 90% to 95% of them with a count of one. Of the sample, more than 0.12% falls within the top ten clones.

High-throughput TCR beta sequencing profiled peripheral blood CD8+ and CD4+ T cells from healthy donors, Susac syndrome patients and multiple sclerosis patients. The healthy donors served as controls matched for age and sex. Bulk CD8+ and CD4+ T cells were purified by magnetic negative isolation, while CD8+ TEMRA cells were enriched using FACS. Blood was drawn into EDTA tubes, processed within 24 hours, and PBMCs were isolated by density gradient centrifugation. PBMCs destined for TCR sequencing were cryopreserved in liquid nitrogen and later thawed in a 37 °C water bath. Purity of sorted or isolated CD4+, CD8+ and CD8+ TEMRA cells was at least 90%. The specimen was CD4+ T cells from PBMCs. The receptor's source is a human donor in good health.

CDR3 reads: CASSPNGLAYEQYF. The bases read TGTGCCAGCAGTCCCAATGGGCTAGCCTACGAGCAGTACTTC. The V and J segments used are TRBV12-3 or TRBV12-4 and TRBJ2-7; the D segment cannot be called with confidence. The V end loses 5 bases and the J end loses 2 bases, and a stretch of 13 bases separates them. The CDR3 numbers 14 residues from cysteine through phenylalanine. The entry retains the CDR3 DNA only, 42 bases that are in frame from base 1.